The 27 T cell receptor beta chains in this list originate from one sample, sequenced in a study of identifying expanded T cells in peripheral blood (dated 2019 in TCRdb). The library was made by the immunoSEQ multiplex PCR assay. TCRdb's version of the immuneACCESS table is confined to in-frame rearrangements and falls short of the full clone set. An unresolved V gene accounts for under half of the shortfall where checked; the remainder is of unknown origin. Present in this sample are some 100,000 clones, around nine tenths of which were seen just once. In total, the top ten clones hold 17% of the sample. What was sequenced was blood. These receptors were obtained from a person aged 18 to 75 in good health.

This clone was recorded only once. This chain uses TRBV6-5 with TRBJ2-7; possibly TRBD2 for D (6 bases). The germline V gene has CDR1 MNHEY and CDR2 SVGAGI. CDR3 length: 16 amino acids. The V and J ends lost 0 bases and 2 bases respectively, with 14 bases between them. Here the CDR3 reads CASSYSFRGFTYEQYF. CDR3 bases: TGTGCCAGCAGTTACTCTTTCCGGGGGTTTACCTACGAGCAGTACTTC.

This chain connects TRBV13 to TRBJ2-5, with 7 bases identical to TRBD1. J gave up 1 base and V 8 bases, and 10 bases lay outside the gene matches. This CDR3 has 15 residues. Germline-derived CDR1 and CDR2 are PRHDT and FYEKMQ (reference sequence). CDR3 sequence reads: CASRHRGRLQETQYF. CDR3 coding DNA: TGTGCCAGCCGGCACAGGGGCCGTCTCCAAGAGACCCAGTACTTC.

The rearrangement joins TRBV25-1 to TRBJ1-1; 7 positions match TRBD1. The germline V gene encodes CDR1 MGHDK and CDR2 SYGVNS. With 6 bases clipped from V and 11 bases from J, the junction kept 12 bases outside the gene matches. The CDR3 totals 13 residues. The CDR3 bases are TGTGCCAGCAGAATCGGGACAGCTACCCAGGCTTTCTTT. Translated: CASRIGTATQAFF.

This clone is a singleton in its sample. The chain employs TRBV6-6 and TRBJ1-5, with D unresolved. Germline V CDR1 and CDR2: MNHNY, SVGAGI (reference sequence). This CDR3 spans 14 amino acids. V lost 0 bases, J lost 6 bases, and 9 bases lay in between. CDR3 DNA sequence: TGTGCCAGCAGTTACTCAATGAGTAGTCAGCCCCAGCATTTT. Amino acid sequence: CASSYSMSSQPQHF.

The chain joins TRBV5-1 to TRBJ2-1; TRBD1 is a possible D gene (6 bases). The V end was cut by 4 bases, the J end by 4 bases, with 15 bases between. The CDR3 is made up of 15 amino acids. The V gene's germline CDR1 is SGHRS and CDR2 YFSETQ. The CDR3 DNA reads as TGCGCCAGCAGCCCACAGGGAAGCGGTTACAATGAGCAGTTCTTC. Translation gives CASSPQGSGYNEQFF.

The V and J genes are TRBV5-4 and TRBJ1-1; TRBD1 is a possible D gene (5 bases). This CDR3 spans 14 amino acids. V was trimmed by 0 bases and J by 2 bases, leaving 8 bases between them. The germline V gene encodes CDR1 SGHNT and CDR2 YYREEE (reference sequence). DNA of the CDR3: TGTGCCAGCAGCTTGGATTGGGGCAACACTGAAGCTTTCTTT. Protein sequence: CASSLDWGNTEAFF.

The chain carries TRBV11-2 and TRBJ2-7; possible D gene TRBD1, 6 bases. This CDR3 spans 14 amino acids. Trimming removed 3 bases at V and 4 bases at J, with 13 bases between. Germline CDR1 reads SGHAT; CDR2 reads FQNNGV. The CDR3, as DNA: TGTGCCAGCAGCTTTGGAGGCAGGGGTTACGAGCAGTACTTC. It is translated as CASSFGGRGYEQYF.

The chain has TRBV15 and TRBJ2-7; no firm D call. The CDR3 length is 12 residues. Germline values: CDR1 LNHNV, CDR2 YYDKDF (reference sequence). V dropped 5 bases and J dropped 4 bases, with 9 bases sitting between them. CDR3 DNA sequence: TGTGCCACCAGCGGCCAGGAATACGAGCAGTACTTC. It is translated as CATSGQEYEQYF.

The chain carries TRBV7-9 and TRBJ2-2; 7 bases are a match to TRBD2. The CDR3 length is 14 residues. Trimming took 1 base from V and 6 from J; bases not matched to a gene: 2. Germline values: CDR1 SEHNR, CDR2 FQNEAQ (reference sequence). CDR3 region: CASSLVAGSGELFF. The CDR3 coding sequence is TGTGCCAGCAGCTTAGTAGCGGGTTCCGGGGAGCTGTTTTTT.

This clone was seen just once. The V and J genes are TRBV2 and TRBJ1-1; D is unclear. Trimming removed 6 bases at V and 5 bases at J, with 16 bases between. In germline, CDR1 is SNHLY, CDR2 FYNNEI. CDR3 size: 14 residues. The DNA for the CDR3 is TGTGCCAGCAGGGCTAGAGCTGATTGGACTGAAGCTTTCTTT. This gives the protein CASRARADWTEAFF.

This rearrangement joins TRBV10-3 to TRBJ1-1; no clear D. There are 14 residues in the CDR3. Trimming took 3 bases from V and 3 from J, leaving 11 bases between them. Germline V gene data show CDR1 as ENHRY and CDR2 as SYGVKD. The CDR3 DNA reads TGTGCCATCAGTGAAAGAGGGTGGTACACTGAAGCTTTCTTT. The encoded protein is CAISERGWYTEAFF.

The chain has TRBV6-5 and TRBJ2-7, with 7 bases fitting TRBD1. CDR1 is MNHEY and CDR2 is SVGAGI in the germline V gene. This CDR3 comprises 14 residues. V shed 5 bases and J 1 base; nucleotides not matched to a gene: 5. The DNA for the CDR3 is TGTGCCAGCAGTAGGACAGGTGAATCCTACGAGCAGTACTTC. It yields the protein CASSRTGESYEQYF.

The rearrangement uses TRBV28 and TRBJ1-2; tentatively, D is TRBD1 (5 bases). Trimming took 3 bases from V and 2 from J, leaving 13 bases between them. CDR1 MDHEN and CDR2 SYDVKM come from the germline V gene. This CDR3 is 15 amino acids long. For the CDR3, the DNA is TGTGCCAGCAGTTTTCGGGACGGTTGGAACTATGGCTACACCTTC. Translated: CASSFRDGWNYGYTF.

The chain recombines TRBV15 with TRBJ2-5; a weak D match, TRBD1 (6 bases). Gene TRBJ2-7 matches the end of the DNA better, so the J call may be wrong. CDR1 and CDR2 (germline): LNHNV, YYDKDF (reference sequence). CDR3 length: 16 residues. The CDR3 reads CATSGPSQSGAYEQYF. CDR3 in DNA: TGTGCCACCAGCGGACCCTCCCAGTCAGGGGCCTACGAGCAGTACTTC.

The chain is built from TRBV28 and TRBJ2-5; D perhaps matches TRBD2 (6 bases). V was clipped by 1 base and J by 4 bases, with 19 bases between them. This CDR3 is 17 amino acids long. The germline V gene has CDR1 MDHEN and CDR2 SYDVKM. CDR3 region: CASSLYFVSRGGETQYF. In DNA, the CDR3 is TGTGCCAGCAGTTTATATTTCGTGAGTCGGGGAGGAGAGACCCAGTACTTC.

This rearrangement joins TRBV10-3 to TRBJ2-3, with 9 bases matching TRBD2. Germline-derived CDR1 and CDR2 are ENHRY and SYGVKD. The CDR3 totals 13 residues. The ends lost 11 bases at V and 2 bases at J; junction bases unmatched: 5. This CDR3 reads CAHRGGVTDTQYF. CDR3 nucleotide sequence: TGTGCCCACCGCGGGGGGGTCACAGATACGCAGTATTTT.

The chain couples TRBV5-1 to TRBJ1-2; no clear D. Between the trimmed V and J ends, which lost 6 bases and 4 bases, there was a span of 16 bases. Per the germline V gene, CDR1 is SGHRS and CDR2 is YFSETQ. This CDR3 has 14 amino acids. CDR3 residues: CASNLNSGTYGYTF. CDR3 DNA sequence: TGCGCCAGCAACCTAAACAGTGGAACCTATGGCTACACCTTC.

This clone was recorded a few times. The rearrangement uses TRBV6-1 and TRBJ1-2; D ambiguous. The CDR3 contains 13 residues. Trimming shortened V by 11 bases and J by 4 bases, and 17 bases separated the two germline ends. Germline V gene sequence: CDR1 MNHNS, CDR2 SASEGT. The CDR3 sequence: CAVQLGTAYGYTF. For the CDR3, the DNA is TGTGCCGTTCAACTCGGAACCGCCTATGGCTACACCTTC.

The rearrangement uses TRBV5-4 and TRBJ1-1, with unresolved D. The CDR3 runs to 12 residues. V was trimmed by 0 bases and J by 6 bases, leaving 6 bases between them. Germline CDR1 and CDR2: SGHNT and YYREEE (reference sequence). CDR3 sequence reads: CASSLEASEAFF. CDR3 sequence (DNA): TGTGCCAGCAGCTTGGAGGCCTCTGAAGCTTTCTTT.

This chain links TRBV5-1 with TRBJ1-2; perhaps TRBD1 as D (6 bases). The CDR3 is 16 amino acids. The ends were cut back, 1 base at V and 5 bases at J, with 18 bases in the middle. In germline, CDR1 is SGHRS, CDR2 YFSETQ. Here the CDR3 DNA reads TGCGCCAGCAGCTTGAGTGGGGGGGCATTGTTTTATGGCTACACCTTC. Amino acids: CASSLSGGALFYGYTF.

The chain is built from TRBV7-6 and TRBJ2-3, with TRBD2 matching over 9 bases. This CDR3 has 15 amino acids. Per the germline V gene, CDR1 is SGHVS and CDR2 is FNYEAQ. V shed 3 bases and J 1 base; nucleotides not matched to a gene: 2. CDR3 sequence: CASSFSGGRTDTQYF. The CDR3 DNA follows: TGTGCCAGCAGCTTTAGCGGGGGCCGCACAGATACGCAGTATTTT.

The V gene is TRBV7-8, the J gene TRBJ2-3, with 11 bases identical to TRBD1. The CDR3 covers 16 residues. Germline V gene data show CDR1 as SGHVS and CDR2 as FQNEAQ. V dropped 3 bases and J dropped 5; count of bases not matched to a gene: 7. CDR3: CASSFVWDRGVDTQYF. CDR3 coding DNA: TGTGCCAGCAGCTTCGTTTGGGACAGGGGGGTAGATACGCAGTATTTT.

This rearrangement joins TRBV6-5 to TRBJ1-1; TRBD1 might be the D (6 bases). The CDR3 is 14 residues long. Trimming pared 0 bases from V and 5 bases from J, leaving 10 bases between. Looked up from germline, CDR1 is MNHEY and CDR2 is SVGAGI. In DNA, the CDR3 is TGTGCCAGCAGTTACTCGAAAGGGGGTACTGAAGCTTTCTTT. It translates to CASSYSKGGTEAFF.

The chain employs TRBV19 and TRBJ1-2, with TRBD1 matching 11 bases. Looked up from germline, CDR1 is LNHDA and CDR2 is SQIVND (reference sequence). This CDR3 has 14 residues. J gave up 3 bases and V 5 bases, and 2 bases lay outside the gene matches. CDR3 nucleotides: TGTGCCAGTAGTGGGGACAGGGGGGACTATGGCTACACCTTC. This codes for CASSGDRGDYGYTF.

The genes are TRBV10-1 and TRBJ2-3; D is unclear. V lost 4 bases to trimming and J lost 4 bases, with 12 bases between them. From germline, CDR1 is WNHNN and CDR2 SYGVQD (reference sequence). This CDR3 has 14 amino acids. CDR3 sequence (DNA): TGCGCCAGCAGTGCCAACCGGGTGGCAGATACGCAGTATTTT. This translates into CASSANRVADTQYF.

The J gene is TRBJ1-2, the V gene TRBV5-6, with unresolved D. Trimming shortened V by 0 bases and J by 2 bases, and 5 bases separated the two germline ends. CDR3 length: 13 residues. Per the germline V gene, CDR1 is SGHDT and CDR2 is YYEEEE. CDR3 residues: CASSLERNYGYTF. Here the CDR3 DNA reads TGTGCCAGCAGCTTGGAAAGGAACTATGGCTACACCTTC. The complete variable domain, with remaining parts taken from reference TRBV5-6 and TRBJ1-2, reads DAGVTQSPTHLIKTRGQQVTLRCSPKSGHDTVSWYQQALGQGPQFIFQYYEEEERQRGNFPDRFSGHQFPNYSSELNVNALLLGDSALYLCASSLERNYGYTFGSGTRLTVV.

This clone was recorded only once. The chain employs TRBV19 and TRBJ1-1; no clear D gene. CDR3 length: 15 amino acids. Germline V lookup: CDR1 LNHDA, CDR2 SQIVND (reference sequence). V was shortened by 3 bases and J by 1 base, with 12 bases between the two germline ends. CDR3 region: CASSIHGSSNTEAFF. The CDR3 DNA sequence: TGTGCCAGTAGTATTCACGGCAGCTCGAACACTGAAGCTTTCTTT.